The 2 T cell receptor beta chains below come from one sample, sequenced in a study of blood T cell repertoires in COVID-19. Only in-frame clones appear in the TCRdb table, and some are missing; sequencing was by immunoSEQ multiplex PCR. The table shows under 85,000 clones, with about 81% occurring only once. The specimen was peripheral blood. Every receptor here comes from a man at least 80 years old with acute or convalescent COVID-19.

This clone was detected only a few times. J is TRBJ2-7 and V is TRBV28; 9 bases are a match to TRBD1. Trimming removed 7 bases from V and 6 bases from J; junction bases left unmatched: 10. The CDR3 sequence is 14 residues long. Germline CDR1 reads MDHEN; CDR2 reads SYDVKM. CDR3 nucleotides: TGTGCCAGCACCACAGGGGGCGCAGGTAGCGAGCAGTACTTC. Protein: CASTTGGAGSEQYF.

This chain links TRBV6-5 with TRBJ1-3; 9 bases fit TRBD1. This CDR3 contains 14 residues. V trimming: 8 bases; J trimming: 4 bases; junction bases outside the gene matches: 6. Looked up from germline, CDR1 is MNHEY and CDR2 is SVGAGI. CDR3 sequence (DNA): TGTGCCAGCGGAGGGACAGGGATAGGAAACACCATATATTTT. This encodes CASGGTGIGNTIYF.